The next 30 T cell receptor beta chains were all read from a single sample in a study of blood T cell repertoires in COVID-19. The protocol was immunoSEQ multiplex PCR, while the TCRdb copy is restricted to in-frame clones and leaves out a portion. Here the sample spans 150,000 to 200,000 clones, about 80% being singletons. Sequences were obtained from peripheral blood. These receptors were taken from a woman aged 55-70 years with COVID-19, enrolled during active disease.

V and J are TRBV20-1 and TRBJ2-6; 8 bases line up with TRBD1. The V segment lost 3 bases and the J segment 2 bases; nucleotides outside the gene matches: 3. This CDR3 spans 15 amino acids. The germline V gene has CDR1 DFQATT and CDR2 SNEGSKA (reference sequence). The CDR3 is CSASDRGTGANVLTF. The CDR3 DNA sequence: TGCAGTGCTAGTGACAGGGGAACTGGGGCCAACGTCCTGACTTTC.

The gene calls are TRBV11-2 and TRBJ1-4; D possibly corresponds to TRBD1 (6 bases). Germline V gene lookup returns CDR1 SGHAT and CDR2 FQNNGV. The CDR3 is made up of 14 amino acids. The V and J ends lost 2 bases and 5 bases respectively, with 9 bases between them. CDR3 region: CASSLRGGNEKLFF. As DNA, the CDR3 is TGTGCCAGCAGCTTAAGGGGGGGGAATGAAAAACTGTTTTTT.

The chain combines TRBV5-5 with TRBJ1-6, with 10 bases identical to TRBD1. After removal of 2 bases from V and 7 bases from J, the junction contained 6 bases not matched to a gene. Germline CDR1 SGHKS, CDR2 YYEKEE (reference sequence). The CDR3 runs 16 residues. Here the CDR3 reads CASSLPGQGMNSPLHF. CDR3 coding DNA: TGTGCCAGCAGCTTACCGGGACAGGGGATGAATTCACCCCTCCACTTT.

The chain employs TRBV27 and TRBJ1-6, with 9 bases that match TRBD1. Germline CDR1 MNHEY, CDR2 SMNVEV (reference sequence). The CDR3 consists of 18 residues. V dropped 6 bases and J dropped 4; count of bases not matched to a gene: 13. The CDR3 coding sequence is TGTGCCAGCAGCATTGGGGGACAGGGTCGCGGTTATAATTCACCCCTCCACTTT. Residues: CASSIGGQGRGYNSPLHF.

This clone was detected many times. The chain joins TRBV28 to TRBJ2-7, with a weak D call TRBD1 (6 bases). Deletions cut 6 bases from V and 0 bases from J, with 15 bases between. This CDR3 contains 15 residues. The germline gives CDR1 MDHEN, CDR2 SYDVKM. The CDR3 loop is CASRDPTGPSYEQYF. In nucleotides, the CDR3 is TGTGCCAGCAGGGATCCGACAGGTCCCTCCTACGAGCAGTACTTC. The variable domain in full, completed from reference TRBV28 and TRBJ2-7, reads DVKVTQSSRYLVKRTGEKVFLECVQDMDHENMFWYRQDPGLGLRLIYFSYDVKMKEKGDIPEGYSVSREKKERFSLILESASTNQTSMYLCASRDPTGPSYEQYFGPGTRLTVT.

The V gene is TRBV24-1, the J gene TRBJ2-1; the D gene is possibly TRBD1 (6 bases). The germline V gene has CDR1 KGHDR and CDR2 SFDVKD. The CDR3 is made up of 13 amino acids. V was shortened by 5 bases and J by 8 bases, with 12 bases between the two germline ends. DNA for the CDR3: TGTGCCACCAGTGTTTTAGGGGGATATGAGCAGTTCTTC. The encoded protein is CATSVLGGYEQFF.

The CDR3 sequence is CASRTGTEAYEQYF. The CDR3 nucleotides read TGTGCCAGCAGGACCGGGACAGAAGCCTACGAGCAGTACTTC. V and J are TRBV28 and TRBJ2-7; 7 nucleotides match TRBD1. V was pared by 6 bases and J by 2 bases, with 7 bases of the junction left unmatched. The CDR3 is 14 amino acids. Germline CDR1 and CDR2: MDHEN and SYDVKM.

For this clone: At one end, the junction sequence differs from germline, possibly due to a read error. The chain is built from TRBV7-7 and TRBJ2-7; 7 nucleotides line up with TRBD1. The CDR3 has 15 amino acids. CDR1 and CDR2 (germline): SSHAT, FNYEAQ (reference sequence). In DNA, the CDR3 is TGTGCTAGCAGCTTAGTAGCAGGGGGATCGGGCGAGCAGTACTTC. Protein sequence: CASSLVAGGSGEQYF.

The rearrangement links TRBV27 to TRBJ2-3; no definite D call. The CDR3 length is 15 residues. Germline V gene data show CDR1 as MNHEY and CDR2 as SMNVEV (reference sequence). Trimming took off 0 bases at V and 2 bases at J, with 9 bases between the two ends. CDR3 region: CASSLSWRNTDTQYF. The CDR3 nucleotides read TGTGCCAGCAGTTTATCTTGGAGAAACACAGATACGCAGTATTTT.

The chain carries TRBV11-3 and TRBJ2-2; 8 nucleotides line up with TRBD2. The V and J ends lost 3 bases and 0 bases, in that order; junction bases with no gene match: 3. From germline, CDR1 is SGHNT and CDR2 YENEEA. This CDR3 is 16 amino acids long. In nucleotides, the CDR3 is TGTGCCAGCAGCTTGCTAGCGGGCCCGAACACCGGGGAGCTGTTTTTT. It translates to CASSLLAGPNTGELFF.

The CDR3 sequence: CASSEFGANSLVYNEQFF. The CDR3 DNA is TGTGCCAGCAGTGAATTCGGAGCGAACTCCCTGGTCTACAATGAGCAGTTCTTC. This rearrangement joins TRBV6-1 to TRBJ2-1; D is undetermined. Germline loops: CDR1 MNHNS, CDR2 SASEGT. CDR3 length: 18 amino acids. V lost 2 bases, J lost 3 bases, and 20 bases lay in between.

V and J are TRBV27 and TRBJ2-1; 7 nucleotides match TRBD2. This CDR3 is built from 14 residues. CDR1 is MNHEY and CDR2 is SMNVEV in the germline V gene (reference sequence). The trim removed 2 bases at V and 2 bases at J, leaving 0 bases unmatched. The CDR3 nucleotides read TGTGCCAGCAGTTTACTAGCGGCCTACAATGAGCAGTTCTTC. The encoded protein is CASSLLAAYNEQFF.

The chain joins TRBV6-2 or TRBV6-3 to TRBJ2-2, with TRBD1 matching over 8 bases. The CDR3 contains 14 residues. Germline V lookup: CDR1 MNHEY, CDR2 SVGEGT. V shed 5 bases, J shed 3 bases, and the junction held 2 bases outside the gene matches. The CDR3 nucleotides read TGTGCCAGCAGTGCAGGGGGCGACACCGGGGAGCTGTTTTTT. Translated: CASSAGGDTGELFF.

The sample holds one count of this clone. The gene calls are TRBV7-9 and TRBJ1-2; tentatively, D is TRBD1 (6 bases). Trimming took off 5 bases at V and 7 bases at J, with 14 bases between the two ends. CDR1 SEHNR and CDR2 FQNEAQ come from the germline V gene (reference sequence). This CDR3 region has 13 residues. The CDR3 DNA sequence: TGTGCCAGCAGCACGGGACAACCCTTTGGCTACACCTTC. It codes for CASSTGQPFGYTF.

This clone was seen just once. J is TRBJ2-7 and V is TRBV5-4; D gene ambiguous. The CDR3 totals 14 residues. Trimming took off 2 bases at V and 4 bases at J, with 13 bases between the two ends. Germline CDR1 and CDR2: SGHNT and YYREEE (reference sequence). The CDR3, as DNA: TGTGCCAGCAGCTTTTGGCCCGCCCCTTACGAGCAGTACGTC. Protein: CASSFWPAPYEQYV.

The chain couples TRBV4-3 to TRBJ2-2; D is perhaps TRBD2 (6 bases). V lost 0 bases to trimming and J lost 6 bases, with 14 bases between them. This CDR3 has 16 residues. Germline V gene data show CDR1 as LGHNA and CDR2 as YSLEER. As DNA, the CDR3 is TGCGCCAGCAGCCAAGATCGGGCGGGAACGGCCGGGGAGCTGTTTTTT. It is translated as CASSQDRAGTAGELFF.

A note on this clone: A much more abundant neighbour one base away suggests this may be a read error. The V call is TRBV3-1 (or the pseudogene TRBV3-2), the J call TRBJ2-3; 15 bases align to TRBD2. The CDR3 covers 19 residues. Germline CDR1 and CDR2: LGHDT and YNNKEL (reference sequence). Written as DNA, the CDR3 is TGTGCCCGCAGCCAAGGCGGGGGACTAGCGGGGGGTCGCACAGATACGCAGTATTTT. It codes for CARSQGGGLAGGRTDTQYF.

The genes are TRBV9 and TRBJ1-4, with D maybe TRBD1 (6 bases). CDR1 and CDR2 (germline): SGDLS, YYNGEE. CDR3 length equals 15 residues. V lost 0 bases, J lost 8 bases, and 14 bases lay in between. The CDR3 here is CASSVAGQGREKLFF. In DNA form, the CDR3 reads TGTGCCAGCAGCGTAGCTGGTCAGGGGCGAGAAAAACTGTTTTTT.

V is TRBV28 and J is TRBJ1-6; TRBD1 might be the D (5 bases). Germline V lookup: CDR1 MDHEN, CDR2 SYDVKM. The CDR3 loop spans 14 amino acids. The V and J ends lost 7 bases and 8 bases respectively, with 15 bases between them. As DNA, the CDR3 is TGTGCCAGCATCTTGGCCGGGGGTTATTCACCCCTCCACTTT. This sequence encodes CASILAGGYSPLHF.

The chain joins TRBV7-2 to TRBJ2-5; 14 bases agree with TRBD2. The germline gives CDR1 SGHTA, CDR2 FQGNSA. This CDR3 has 16 residues. Trimming cost V 1 base and J 6 bases; bases outside gene matches: 4. The CDR3 DNA reads as TGTGCCAGCAGCTTAGTGGGGACTAGCGGGAGACAGACCCAGTACTTC. It specifies CASSLVGTSGRQTQYF.

The chain uses TRBV5-1 and TRBJ1-4; D remains ambiguous. With 5 bases removed from V and 5 bases from J, the gap between germline ends came to 10 bases. The CDR3 consists of 13 residues. Germline-derived CDR1 and CDR2 are SGHRS and YFSETQ. CDR3 loop: CASRLGENEKLFF. CDR3 bases: TGCGCCAGCAGGCTTGGAGAAAATGAAAAACTGTTTTTT.

This clone was observed once. The V call is TRBV5-1, the J call TRBJ2-5; a possible D gene is TRBD1 (7 bases). V lost 4 bases and J 2 bases, leaving 12 bases between the germline ends. The length of the CDR3 is 14 residues. Germline lookup yields CDR1 SGHRS and CDR2 YFSETQ. CDR3 protein: CASSMSGGQETQYF. CDR3 sequence (DNA): TGCGCCAGCAGCATGTCAGGGGGGCAAGAGACCCAGTACTTC.

The rearrangement joins TRBV4-2 to TRBJ2-1; TRBD2 aligns across 9 bases. Germline values: CDR1 LGHNA, CDR2 YNFKEQ. The V gene end was trimmed by 0 bases and the J gene end by 6 bases; junction bases not matched to a gene: 15. There are 19 residues in the CDR3. The CDR3 protein is CASSQDWSRIAGVRNEQFF. CDR3 DNA: TGTGCCAGCAGCCAAGATTGGTCCCGAATAGCGGGAGTTCGCAATGAGCAGTTCTTC.

As to this clone: A junction end diverges from the germline sequence, so it may reflect a read error. This chain uses TRBV15 with TRBJ2-5, with D perhaps TRBD1 or TRBD2 (6 bases each). This CDR3 is 15 amino acids long. Germline loops: CDR1 LNHNV, CDR2 YYDKDF (reference sequence). The CDR3 DNA is TGTGCCACCAGCCGAGAGGGGGGTCTCACAGAGACCCAGTACTTC. Translation: CATSREGGLTETQYF.

The rearrangement joins TRBV24-1 to TRBJ1-1, with D tentatively TRBD1 (5 bases). CDR3 length: 13 residues. V dropped 5 bases and J dropped 6 bases, with 12 bases sitting between them. Germline assignment: CDR1 KGHDR and CDR2 SFDVKD. CDR3 sequence (DNA): TGTGCCACCAGTGGGGGGGGAAGCGCTGAAGCTTTCTTT. Translating gives CATSGGGSAEAFF.

The chain couples TRBV6-4 to TRBJ2-6; D is undetermined. The CDR3 runs to 16 residues. Between the trimmed V and J ends, which lost 2 bases and 0 bases, there was a span of 8 bases. Per the germline V gene, CDR1 is MRHNA and CDR2 is SNTAGT. CDR3 amino acids: CASSDSPSSGANVLTF. CDR3 bases: TGTGCCAGCAGTGACAGCCCGAGCTCTGGGGCCAACGTCCTGACTTTC.

V is TRBV7-2 and J is TRBJ1-3, with TRBD1 matching 8 bases. CDR3 length: 17 amino acids. J gave up 1 base and V 1 base, and 6 bases lay outside the gene matches. CDR1 SGHTA and CDR2 FQGNSA come from the germline V gene. This chain's CDR3 is CASSLVAGGASGNTIYF. The CDR3 coding sequence is TGTGCCAGCAGCTTAGTTGCAGGGGGCGCTTCTGGAAACACCATATATTTT.

The chain recombines TRBV21-1 with TRBJ2-7; the tabulated D call, TRBD2, remains unverified against the DNA. TRBV21-1 is reported as a pseudogene. The CDR3 is 15 amino acids. DNA of the CDR3: TGTGCCAGCAGCCCCGATTGGACTAGTGCCTACGAGCAGTACTTC. It is translated as CASSPDWTSAYEQYF.

V gene TRBV6-5 combines with J gene TRBJ1-4, with 8 bases lining up with TRBD1. The CDR3 is 14 residues long. In germline, CDR1 is MNHEY, CDR2 SVGAGI. J gave up 3 bases and V 5 bases, and 2 bases lay outside the gene matches. The CDR3: CASSPQGANEKLFF. As DNA, the CDR3 is TGTGCCAGCAGTCCACAGGGGGCTAATGAAAAACTGTTTTTT.

This clone appeared a few times. The V gene is TRBV23-1, the J gene TRBJ1-2; 9 bases map to TRBD1. TRBV23-1 is reported as an ORF; its role is uncertain. CDR3 size: 15 residues. The trim removed 4 bases at V and 3 bases at J, leaving 6 bases unmatched. As DNA, the CDR3 is TGCGCCAGCAGTCCCCGGGACAGGGCGGACTATGGCTACACCTTC. Translation: CASSPRDRADYGYTF.